This section outlines one T cell receptor beta chain sequence together with its context. This clone was recorded a few times. The target of this receptor is not known. Base quality data are lacking; no much larger clone is found one base away. Genomic DNA was extracted from sorted cells for sequencing of the TCRbeta CDR3 region. The immunoSEQ Assay was used for sequencing of TCRbeta CDR3 regions. TCRdb mirrors the immuneACCESS table, restricted to in-frame sequences. Some clones are absent from its copies; in checked studies, under half trace to an unresolved V gene, and the reason for the others is unknown. Here the sample has approximately 78,000 clones; more than 75% occur a single time. The ten largest clones represent under 7.5% of the sample. The sample belongs to a study of OX40 agonist ivuxolimab in advanced cancers. Background for the entire study: Ivuxolimab, which targeted the costimulatory receptor OX40 (CD134), was an agonistic, fully human IgG2 monoclonal antibody. Intravenous ivuxolimab was administered to patients every 2 weeks at six dose levels: 0.01, 0.1, 0.3, 1.5, 3 and 10 mg/kg. Of the approximately 50 dose-escalation patients, hepatocellular carcinoma was present in roughly 19, melanoma in around 15, renal cell carcinoma in 9 and head and neck cancer in 9. In the dose-escalation cohort, approximately 82% of patients were male, and the mean age was approximately 60 years with a range of roughly 20 to 79. Patients were allowed to have had prior anti-PD-1, anti-PD-L1 or anti-CTLA-4 therapy, and about 40% of the dose-escalation patients had been treated with checkpoint inhibitors. Partial responses were achieved by three dose-escalation patients, of whom one had hepatocellular carcinoma and two had cutaneous melanoma. The point of sequencing TCRbeta in the periphery was to test whether ivuxolimab changed TCR sequence diversity and drove clonal T-cell expansion. The paper describes the monotherapy dose-escalation part (N of about 50 patients) of the phase I trial of ivuxolimab. Points the paper makes about the study in general: The antigen specificity of the peripheral T cells that underwent clonal expansion was not determined. On average, CD8+ T cells showed more expanded clones than CD4+ T cells after ivuxolimab. In partial responders in the 0.1-3.0 mg/kg groups, normalized peripheral clonal expansion was found to be among the lowest, especially among CD8+ T cells. Low levels of normalized T-cell clonal expansion were also shown by some nonresponding patients. At doses from 0.1 to 3.0 mg/kg, clonal expansion was seen in both CD4+ and CD8+ blood T cells between baseline and week 6.

The germline V and J ends show losses of 7 bases and 5 bases respectively, and no gene match explains 13 bases of the junction. From its cysteine to its phenylalanine, the CDR3 spans 15 amino acids. The DNA shown is the 45-base CDR3, in frame from base 1. Looking up the germline V gene yields CDR1 SGHVS and CDR2 FQNEAQ. The trial excluded patients who had a history of autoimmune disease or who were on systemic immunosuppression. Peripheral blood for TCR sequencing was drawn from every dose cohort at baseline, at cycle 4 day 1 and at cycle 7 day 1. The samples were drawn from a first-in-human, open-label, multicenter phase I dose-escalation trial of ivuxolimab. The trial enrolled adults with locally advanced or metastatic head and neck squamous cell, hepatocellular, melanoma or renal cell carcinoma. Before TCR sequencing, CD4+ and CD8+ T cells were separately sorted from peripheral blood.

Source: CD4+ or CD8+ T cells sorted from blood, taken in a trial of the OX40 agonist ivuxolimab. The clonotype comes from an adult with an advanced solid tumor such as melanoma, head and neck, liver or kidney cancer. The V gene is TRBV7-8 and the J gene is TRBJ2-7; 8 bases in the middle match TRBD1. CDR3 sequence: CASTLRGPYQDEQYF. The bases are TGTGCCAGCACCCTCAGGGGGCCATATCAAGACGAGCAGTACTTC.